These 21 T cell receptor beta chains were all obtained from the same sample, sequenced in a study of blood T cell repertoires in COVID-19. The repertoire was sequenced with immunoSEQ multiplex PCR; TCRdb's copy has only in-frame clones and lacks some. The data show about 370,000 clones, 89% seen once. The specimen sequenced was peripheral blood. The receptors here all came from a woman under 40 with COVID-19, enrolled during active disease.

The chain is built from TRBV5-6 and TRBJ1-2, with D possibly being TRBD1 (6 bases). The CDR3 has 13 amino acids. CDR1 is SGHDT and CDR2 is YYEEEE in the germline V gene. The V and J ends lost 6 bases and 4 bases respectively, with 13 bases between them. CDR3 coding DNA: TGTGCCAGCACACCGACAGGCGCCTATGGCTACACCTTC. Translation gives CASTPTGAYGYTF.

The chain is built from TRBV12-3 or TRBV12-4 and TRBJ2-1, with 7 nucleotides matching TRBD1. The CDR3 sequence is 13 residues long. Germline trimming cut 6 bases from V and 10 bases from J; bases unmatched to any gene: 9. CDR3 amino acids: CASRLRDRAEQFF. CDR3 in DNA: TGTGCCAGCAGGCTTCGAGACAGGGCCGAGCAGTTCTTC.

This clone was counted once. The chain uses TRBV6-2 or TRBV6-3 and TRBJ1-1, with 9 bases matching TRBD1. Germline lookup yields CDR1 MNHEY and CDR2 SVGEGT. With 0 bases clipped from V and 1 base from J, the junction kept 9 bases outside the gene matches. This CDR3 comprises 18 residues. The CDR3 loop is CASSYSDRGKHGNTEAFF. The DNA of the CDR3 is TGTGCCAGCAGTTACTCCGACAGGGGGAAACATGGGAACACTGAAGCTTTCTTT.

The V and J genes are TRBV29-1 and TRBJ1-1; 9 bases fit TRBD1. The length of the CDR3 is 14 residues. V trimming: 6 bases; J trimming: 5 bases; junction bases outside the gene matches: 10. Germline CDR1 is SQVTM and CDR2 is ANQGSEA. The CDR3 sequence: CSVVRQGDWTEAFF. Here the CDR3 DNA reads TGCAGCGTCGTTCGACAGGGGGATTGGACTGAAGCTTTCTTT.

This chain uses TRBV3-1 (or the pseudogene TRBV3-2) with TRBJ2-3; TRBD2 matches 13 bases. With V trimmed by 4 bases and J by 6 bases, 10 bases remained unmatched. CDR1 LGHDT and CDR2 YNNKEL come from the germline V gene (reference sequence). The CDR3 consists of 17 residues. The CDR3 DNA reads as TGTGCCAGCAGCCGCGGACTAGCGGGAGCGGATGGGGATACGCAGTATTTT. Its translation: CASSRGLAGADGDTQYF.

V usage is TRBV7-2 and J usage is TRBJ1-2, with D unresolved. The CDR3 has 16 amino acids. The germline V gene encodes CDR1 SGHTA and CDR2 FQGNSA. V lost 5 bases and J lost 8, with 24 bases in between. CDR3 protein: CASSPSVSGVRRGYTF. The CDR3, as DNA: TGTGCCAGCAGCCCAAGTGTATCGGGAGTGAGGAGGGGCTACACCTTC.

This chain links TRBV4-3 with TRBJ1-1, with a weak D call TRBD1 (5 bases). Germline loops: CDR1 LGHNA, CDR2 YSLEER. This CDR3 is 13 amino acids long. V dropped 4 bases and J dropped 7 bases, with 13 bases sitting between them. In nucleotides, the CDR3 is TGCGCCAGCAGCCTGGGGGGGAGGGTTGAAGCTTTCTTT. This sequence encodes CASSLGGRVEAFF.

V usage is TRBV19 and J usage is TRBJ2-1; D remains unclear. The CDR3 is made up of 14 amino acids. Deletions cut 7 bases from V and 4 bases from J, with 14 bases between. Germline V gene lookup returns CDR1 LNHDA and CDR2 SQIVND (reference sequence). CDR3 DNA: TGTGCCAGTACCAGAGTTGGCGGATACAATGAGCAGTTCTTC. Residues: CASTRVGGYNEQFF.

The V gene is TRBV11-2, the J gene TRBJ1-3, with 7 bases lining up with TRBD1. The V gene's germline CDR1 is SGHAT and CDR2 FQNNGV. V gave up 1 base and J gave up 2 bases; unmatched junction bases: 2. The CDR3 is 15 residues long. The CDR3 loop reads CASSLVRGTGNTIYF. The CDR3 region has the DNA TGTGCCAGCAGCTTAGTCAGGGGGACTGGAAACACCATATATTTT.

The chain couples TRBV7-9 to TRBJ1-6; D is undetermined. The CDR3 runs to 14 residues. From germline, CDR1 is SEHNR and CDR2 FQNEAQ (reference sequence). Trimming cost V 1 base and J 7 bases, with 8 bases left between them. CDR3 coding DNA: TGTGCCAGCAGCTTAGTATTAGCCAATTCACCCCTCCACTTT. It encodes CASSLVLANSPLHF.

The chain links TRBV7-6 to TRBJ2-5; 9 bases fit TRBD1. V trimming: 0 bases; J trimming: 5 bases; junction bases outside the gene matches: 4. The CDR3 extends over 15 amino acids. The germline gives CDR1 SGHVS, CDR2 FNYEAQ. The DNA for the CDR3 is TGTGCCAGCAGCTTAGCAGACAGGGGGTATGAGACCCAGTACTTC. It is translated as CASSLADRGYETQYF.

This clone was recorded once. The rearrangement links TRBV9 to TRBJ2-1, with TRBD2 matching 11 bases. Germline values: CDR1 SGDLS, CDR2 YYNGEE. Germline trimming cut 0 bases from V and 0 bases from J; bases unmatched to any gene: 14. This CDR3 comprises 21 residues. Here the CDR3 reads CASSVAGTIAGGPSSYNEQFF. The CDR3 DNA is TGTGCCAGCAGCGTAGCGGGGACTATAGCGGGAGGGCCTAGCTCCTACAATGAGCAGTTCTTC.

The chain has TRBV15 and TRBJ2-7; D is ambiguous. V lost 1 base and J 0 bases, leaving 10 bases between the germline ends. CDR1 and CDR2 from the germline V gene are LNHNV and YYDKDF (reference sequence). This CDR3 region has 15 residues. The CDR3 protein is CATSRGSSSSYEQYF. The CDR3 bases are TGTGCCACCAGCAGAGGTAGCAGTAGCTCCTACGAGCAGTACTTC.

The chain has TRBV28 and TRBJ2-6, with 7 bases that match TRBD2. CDR1 is MDHEN and CDR2 is SYDVKM in the germline V gene. This CDR3 has 18 residues. J lost 0 bases, V lost 3 bases, and 8 bases had no gene match. The DNA of the CDR3 is TGTGCCAGCAGTTTTGCGGGGGAGGGGACCTCTGGGGCCAACGTCCTGACTTTC. Its translation is CASSFAGEGTSGANVLTF.

The V and J genes are TRBV19 and TRBJ1-1; no reliable D call. Germline loops: CDR1 LNHDA, CDR2 SQIVND (reference sequence). This CDR3 spans 15 amino acids. V was cut by 5 bases and J by 2 bases, with 15 bases left in between. CDR3 DNA sequence: TGTGCCAGTAGTTCCGATAACAGCTATAACACTGAAGCTTTCTTT. This gives the protein CASSSDNSYNTEAFF.

The genes are TRBV11-2 and TRBJ2-7; 11 nucleotides line up with TRBD2. The junction had 0 bases not matched to a gene; V was cut back by 5 bases and J by 3 bases. Germline CDR1 reads SGHAT; CDR2 reads FQNNGV. The CDR3 is 13 amino acids. The chain's CDR3 is CASSGLAGYEQYV. The CDR3 DNA reads TGTGCCAGCAGCGGACTAGCGGGCTACGAGCAGTACGTC.

The chain couples TRBV5-1 to TRBJ1-1; perhaps TRBD1 as D (5 bases). Per the germline V gene, CDR1 is SGHRS and CDR2 is YFSETQ. Trimming stripped 2 bases from V and 4 bases from J, with 9 bases between. This CDR3 comprises 13 residues. CDR3 amino acids: CASSFRVGTEAFF. In nucleotides, the CDR3 is TGCGCCAGCAGCTTCAGGGTGGGCACTGAAGCTTTCTTT.

This clone was counted once. The chain couples TRBV12-5 to TRBJ2-1; TRBD2 might be the D (7 bases). V was shortened by 4 bases and J by 5 bases, with 15 bases between the two germline ends. Germline CDR1 is LGHNT and CDR2 is FRNRAP. The CDR3 has 15 amino acids. The DNA of the CDR3 is TGTGCTAGTGGTTCCGGAAGGGGGAGGGACAATGAGCAGTTCTTC. Translation: CASGSGRGRDNEQFF. Variable domain in full (rest from reference TRBV12-5 and TRBJ2-1): DARVTQTPRHKVTEMGQEVTMRCQPILGHNTVFWYRQTMMQGLELLAYFRNRAPLDDSGMPKDRFSAEMPDATLATLKIQPSEPRDSAVYFCASGSGRGRDNEQFFGPGTRLTVL.

This sequence joins TRBV30 and TRBJ2-7; D perhaps matches TRBD2 (5 bases). The germline gives CDR1 GTSNPN, CDR2 SVGIG (reference sequence). The V end lost 4 bases, the J end lost 3 bases, and 13 bases lay between the germline ends. The CDR3 is made up of 13 amino acids. CDR3 loop: CAWTPGGGYEQYV. CDR3 DNA sequence: TGTGCCTGGACTCCCGGTGGAGGCTACGAGCAGTACGTC.

The chain is built from TRBV5-6 and TRBJ2-3; 7 bases match TRBD2. Losses at the gene ends were 6 bases for V and 3 bases for J; bases not matched to a gene: 10. This CDR3 has 15 residues. Germline V gene lookup returns CDR1 SGHDT and CDR2 YYEEEE. CDR3 protein: CASKTWGGRTDTQYF. CDR3 DNA: TGTGCCAGCAAAACCTGGGGCGGGAGAACAGATACGCAGTATTTT.

The chain recombines TRBV15 with TRBJ2-3; 11 bases are a match to TRBD2. V lost 8 bases to trimming and J lost 0 bases; unmatched junction nucleotides: 10. Germline CDR1 reads LNHNV; CDR2 reads YYDKDF (reference sequence). This CDR3 has 17 residues. As DNA, the CDR3 is TGTGCCACCGCTGGGACTAGCGGTATACCTAGCACAGATACGCAGTATTTT. As protein: CATAGTSGIPSTDTQYF. Variable domain in full (rest from reference TRBV15 and TRBJ2-3): DAMVIQNPRYQVTQFGKPVTLSCSQTLNHNVMYWYQQKSSQAPKLLFHYYDKDFNNEADTPDNFQSRRPNTSFCFLDIRSPGLGDTAMYLCATAGTSGIPSTDTQYFGPGTRLTVL.